The 20 T cell receptor beta chains given below trace back to one sample, sequenced in a study of blood T cell repertoires in COVID-19. Here immunoSEQ multiplex PCR was the method, and the copy in TCRdb shows in-frame clones only, minus some. Among hundreds of thousands of clones listed, 70% to 85% were seen once. Sequencing was done on a sample of peripheral blood. These receptors all come from a woman older than 75 with active or convalescent COVID-19.

A remark on this clone: The same CDR3 is also encoded by other DNA sequences in this sample. The chain employs TRBV5-1 and TRBJ1-1, with D uncertain. There are 14 residues in the CDR3. V was shortened by 0 bases and J by 2 bases, with 8 bases between the two germline ends. Germline CDR1 and CDR2: SGHRS and YFSETQ. This chain's CDR3 is CASSLDRPNTEAFF. The CDR3 nucleotides are TGCGCCAGCAGCTTGGACAGACCTAACACTGAAGCTTTCTTT.

This chain joins TRBV5-1 and TRBJ2-3; 9 nucleotides line up with TRBD2. This CDR3 contains 17 residues. CDR1 and CDR2 from the germline V gene are SGHRS and YFSETQ. With V trimmed by 0 bases and J by 0 bases, 5 bases remained unmatched. In DNA, the CDR3 is TGCGCCAGCAGCTTGGGACTAGCGGACCCTAGCACAGATACGCAGTATTTT. Protein sequence: CASSLGLADPSTDTQYF.

The chain employs TRBV5-1 and TRBJ2-5, with D perhaps matching TRBD1 (6 bases). This CDR3 spans 16 amino acids. CDR1 is SGHRS, CDR2 YFSETQ, per germline. Trimming removed 0 bases at V and 5 bases at J, with 17 bases between. The CDR3 reads CASSLGLDSRTETQYF. CDR3 bases: TGCGCCAGCAGCTTGGGTTTGGACAGCAGAACTGAGACCCAGTACTTC.

This rearrangement joins TRBV2 to TRBJ2-1, with D possibly being TRBD2 (5 bases). The CDR3 spans 13 residues. Trimming took off 6 bases at V and 6 bases at J, with 12 bases between the two ends. The germline V gene encodes CDR1 SNHLY and CDR2 FYNNEI. CDR3 amino acids: CASRENAGNEQFF. CDR3 nucleotides: TGTGCCAGCAGGGAAAATGCGGGCAATGAGCAGTTCTTC.

J is TRBJ2-1 and V is TRBV7-2, with 11 bases identical to TRBD2. This CDR3 is 18 amino acids long. CDR1 SGHTA and CDR2 FQGNSA come from the germline V gene. The V gene end was trimmed by 0 bases and the J gene end by 8 bases; junction bases not matched to a gene: 12. The CDR3 spells CASSLAGLAGGRGDEQFF. The CDR3 bases are TGTGCCAGCAGCTTAGCGGGCCTAGCGGGGGGCCGGGGGGATGAGCAGTTCTTC.

The rearrangement uses TRBV10-3 and TRBJ2-3, with TRBD2 as a possible D gene (5 bases). Looked up from germline, CDR1 is ENHRY and CDR2 is SYGVKD. This CDR3 spans 14 amino acids. Trimming stripped 0 bases from V and 4 bases from J, with 8 bases between. The CDR3 loop is CAISESGLPDTQYF. The CDR3, as DNA: TGTGCCATCAGTGAGTCCGGACTCCCAGATACGCAGTATTTT.

The chain couples TRBV27 to TRBJ1-6, with a possible D match to TRBD1 (6 bases). Deletions cut 6 bases from V and 7 bases from J, with 22 bases between. Germline values: CDR1 MNHEY, CDR2 SMNVEV (reference sequence). The CDR3 is 17 amino acids. CDR3 loop: CASSADRTSSSNSPLHF. CDR3 sequence (DNA): TGTGCCAGCAGCGCCGACAGGACGAGTTCGTCGAATTCACCCCTCCACTTT.

This chain links TRBV2 with TRBJ1-4; D is perhaps TRBD1 (5 bases). CDR3 length equals 13 residues. V lost 5 bases to trimming and J lost 5 bases, with 9 bases between them. CDR1 is SNHLY and CDR2 is FYNNEI in the germline V gene. The chain's CDR3 is CASSLGRNEKLFF. In DNA, the CDR3 is TGTGCCAGCAGTTTGGGGCGAAATGAAAAACTGTTTTTT.

The chain links TRBV11-3 to TRBJ2-7, with TRBD2 identical over 7 bases. The ends lost 0 bases at V and 1 base at J; junction bases unmatched: 6. The CDR3 is made up of 16 amino acids. Germline loops: CDR1 SGHNT, CDR2 YENEEA. The CDR3 bases are TGTGCCAGCAGCTTAGATGGCAGGGAGGGATCCTACGAGCAGTACTTC. This translates into CASSLDGREGSYEQYF.

This chain connects TRBV6-4 to TRBJ2-7; TRBD1 agrees at 8 bases. The CDR3 consists of 14 residues. The junction had 3 bases not matched to a gene; V was cut back by 5 bases and J by 0 bases. Germline V gives CDR1 MRHNA, CDR2 SNTAGT. The CDR3 nucleotides read TGTGCCAGCAGTCCGGACAGGGCCTCCTACGAGCAGTACTTC. Protein: CASSPDRASYEQYF.

This chain joins TRBV6-5 and TRBJ2-1; 8 bases line up with TRBD1. CDR3 size: 14 residues. Germline lookup yields CDR1 MNHEY and CDR2 SVGAGI. J gave up 15 bases and V 4 bases, and 14 bases lay outside the gene matches. The DNA of the CDR3 is TGTGCCAGCAGTTCCGGACAGGGAGCCCTCTCCCCGTTCTTC. This codes for CASSSGQGALSPFF.

This clone occurred a few times. The V gene is TRBV6-5, the J gene TRBJ2-7; tentative D call: TRBD1 (6 bases). The ends were cut back, 6 bases at V and 3 bases at J, with 15 bases in the middle. CDR1 and CDR2 (germline): MNHEY, SVGAGI. The CDR3 contains 14 residues. CDR3 coding DNA: TGTGCCAGCAGCCGGACAGAGCGAAACTACGAGCAGTACTTC. Protein product: CASSRTERNYEQYF.

The rearrangement joins TRBV28 to TRBJ2-2; 11 positions match TRBD2. The CDR3 spans 15 residues. V lost 6 bases to trimming and J lost 6 bases; unmatched junction nucleotides: 6. The germline CDR1 and CDR2 sequences are MDHEN and SYDVKM. The CDR3 loop is CASSFSGGGPGELFF. In DNA form, the CDR3 reads TGTGCCAGCAGCTTTAGCGGGGGGGGTCCCGGGGAGCTGTTTTTT.

In its sample, this clone was seen once. CDR3 DNA sequence: TGTGCCACCAGTGATACGGGACTAGCGGGAGGGAATGAGCAGTTCTTC. Translation gives CATSDTGLAGGNEQFF. The chain combines TRBV24-1 with TRBJ2-1; TRBD2 matches 16 bases. Germline V gives CDR1 KGHDR, CDR2 SFDVKD. Losses at the gene ends were 3 bases for V and 7 bases for J; bases not matched to a gene: 2. This CDR3 comprises 16 residues.

Notes on this clone: This sample also contains other DNA sequences that code for the same CDR3. The CDR3, as DNA: TGTGCCAGTAGTACCTACCGGGAGAACACTGAAGCTTTCTTT. Amino acid sequence: CASSTYRENTEAFF. The gene calls are TRBV19 and TRBJ1-1; no definite D call. Between the trimmed V and J ends, which lost 4 bases and 1 base, there was a span of 10 bases. The CDR3 length is 14 residues. CDR1 and CDR2 from the germline V gene are LNHDA and SQIVND (reference sequence). Full variable domain (remainder filled in from reference TRBV19 and TRBJ1-1): DGGITQSPKYLFRKEGQNVTLSCEQNLNHDAMYWYRQDPGQGLRLIYYSQIVNDFQKGDIAEGYSVSREKKESFPLTVTSAQKNPTAFYLCASSTYRENTEAFFGQGTRLTVV.

V is TRBV27 and J is TRBJ1-2, with a tentative D call TRBD1 (5 bases). The germline V gene encodes CDR1 MNHEY and CDR2 SMNVEV (reference sequence). The CDR3 covers 13 residues. Trimming cost V 3 bases and J 7 bases, with 12 bases left between them. The CDR3 sequence: CASSFTSGPGYTF. CDR3 DNA sequence: TGTGCCAGCAGTTTTACGTCAGGGCCTGGCTACACCTTC.

J is TRBJ1-2 and V is TRBV24-1; D is uncertain. From germline, CDR1 is KGHDR and CDR2 SFDVKD. V dropped 5 bases and J dropped 6 bases, with 9 bases sitting between them. The CDR3 has 12 amino acids. CDR3 DNA sequence: TGTGCCACCAGTGGGTCGGGGAATGGCTACACCTTC. Translating it yields CATSGSGNGYTF.

This rearrangement joins TRBV7-5 to TRBJ1-2. TRBV7-5 counts as a pseudogene. The CDR3 loop spans 14 amino acids. Written as DNA, the CDR3 is TGTGCCAGAAGCCCGGCGGGAGCTAACTATGGCTACACCTTC. It translates to CARSPAGANYGYTF.

The chain carries TRBV5-1 and TRBJ1-1; 9 nucleotides align to TRBD1. CDR1 is SGHRS, CDR2 YFSETQ, per germline. With V trimmed by 4 bases and J by 0 bases, 4 bases remained unmatched. This CDR3 is 15 amino acids long. The CDR3 DNA reads as TGCGCCAGCAGCCCGCGGACAGGGGTGAACACTGAAGCTTTCTTT. Its protein is CASSPRTGVNTEAFF.

This clone was seen only a few times. The chain joins TRBV28 to TRBJ1-6, with a possible D match to TRBD1 (6 bases). The CDR3 totals 20 residues. The germline V gene has CDR1 MDHEN and CDR2 SYDVKM. V lost 6 bases, J lost 3 bases, and 27 bases lay in between. CDR3 bases: TGTGCCAGCAGCTCGCCCACCGGGACACAATTACAGCGCTATAATTCACCCCTCCACTTT. Protein: CASSSPTGTQLQRYNSPLHF.